This T cell receptor beta chain was recovered during a study of response to subunit inactivated influenza vaccine. Study results and caveats: A suggestion made by the authors is that each seasonal influenza vaccination recruits few new T cells.

TCRdb re-derived calls from the RT-PCR reads in MiXCR, one entry per CDR3 protein. The data contain fewer than 350,000 distinct CDR3 sequences, 20% to 25% of them seen just once; the ten biggest clones take up more than 8.5%. The CDR3 contains 16 residues. Trimming removed 5 bases from V and 6 bases from J; junction bases left unmatched: 9. Germline-derived CDR1 and CDR2 are SGHVS and FQNEAQ. On this clonotype: Antigen specificity is unknown.

This material consisted of PBMCs from blood, taken about 19 months after vaccination. This clonotype was obtained from a man between 50 and 69 years old who received an inactivated influenza vaccine. The chain is built from TRBV7-8 and TRBJ1-6; TRBD1 matches 8 bases. CDR3 in amino acids: CASSKRDRGSNSPLHF. In DNA form, the CDR3 reads TGTGCCAGCAGCAAAAGAGACAGGGGCAGTAATTCACCCCTCCACTTT. The entire variable domain, with the rest obtained from reference TRBV7-8 and TRBJ1-6, is as follows: GAGVSQSPRYKVAKRGQDVALRCDPISGHVSLFWYQQALGQGPEFLTYFQNEAQLDKSGLPSDRFFAERPEGSVSTLKIQRTQQEDSAVYLCASSKRDRGSNSPLHFGNGTRLTVT.